These 27 T cell receptor beta chains originate from one sample sequenced in a study of cytomegalovirus exposure and HLA in healthy donors. 13 Jbeta primers and 60 Vbeta primers were used for the PCR. TCRdb's copy holds only in-frame clones and misses some; the assay was immunoSEQ multiplex PCR. This sample carries approximately 98,000 clones, 75% to 85% of them seen once, and the ten largest clones take 11%. The sample consisted of PBMCs. Receptor source: a man aged 18-30 years in good health and CMV-seropositive.

This chain links TRBV5-1 with TRBJ2-7, with TRBD1 matching over 9 bases. Per the germline V gene, CDR1 is SGHRS and CDR2 is YFSETQ. The CDR3 is 15 residues long. With V trimmed by 4 bases and J by 2 bases, 7 bases remained unmatched. The CDR3 is CASSITGTGTYEQYF. CDR3 coding DNA: TGCGCCAGCAGCATAACCGGGACAGGGACCTACGAGCAGTACTTC. Drawing the rest from reference TRBV5-1 and TRBJ2-7, the complete variable domain is KAGVTQTPRYLIKTRGQQVTLSCSPISGHRSVSWYQQTPGQGLQFLFEYFSETQRNKGNFPGRFSGRQFSNSRSEMNVSTLELGDSALYLCASSITGTGTYEQYFGPGTRLTVT.

The chain employs TRBV7-7 and TRBJ2-2; 8 nucleotides agree with TRBD1. V was clipped by 4 bases and J by 8 bases; unmatched bases: 12. The V gene's germline CDR1 is SSHAT and CDR2 FNYEAQ (reference sequence). The CDR3 is 16 residues long. The CDR3 reads CASSSSGTGPPGELFF. The DNA of the CDR3 is TGTGCCAGCAGCTCTTCCGGGACAGGACCCCCGGGGGAGCTGTTTTTT.

This chain connects TRBV5-8 to TRBJ2-5; TRBD2 agrees at 7 bases. V shed 5 bases and J 5 bases; nucleotides not matched to a gene: 21. CDR1 is SGHTS, CDR2 YDEGEE, per germline. The CDR3 runs 18 residues. The CDR3 loop reads CASSWAGSAGVHGETQYF. CDR3 DNA sequence: TGTGCCAGCAGTTGGGCTGGGTCGGCGGGGGTCCACGGGGAGACCCAGTACTTC.

The chain combines TRBV30 with TRBJ1-4; D uncertain. Trimming shortened V by 0 bases and J by 5 bases, and 19 bases separated the two germline ends. CDR1 and CDR2 from the germline V gene are GTSNPN and SVGIG (reference sequence). This CDR3 spans 17 amino acids. CDR3 amino acids: CAWSVLRMTGPNEKLFF. The CDR3 nucleotides read TGTGCCTGGAGTGTATTACGTATGACGGGTCCAAATGAAAAACTGTTTTTT.

V is TRBV5-1 and J is TRBJ2-3, with D possibly matching TRBD1 (5 bases). Germline loops: CDR1 SGHRS, CDR2 YFSETQ. Between the trimmed V and J ends, which lost 4 bases and 2 bases, there was a span of 11 bases. CDR3 length: 14 amino acids. The CDR3 nucleotides read TGCGCCAGCAGCCAGGGCCTCGCCACAGATACGCAGTATTTT. Translation: CASSQGLATDTQYF.

The rearrangement joins TRBV27 to TRBJ2-3; 8 bases align to TRBD2. With 1 base clipped from V and 4 bases from J, the junction kept 7 bases outside the gene matches. The germline V gene has CDR1 MNHEY and CDR2 SMNVEV (reference sequence). CDR3 size: 16 residues. The CDR3 coding sequence is TGTGCCAGCAGTTTATTTGCGGGGGGCACCGCAGATACGCAGTATTTT. It translates to CASSLFAGGTADTQYF.

V usage is TRBV6-1 and J usage is TRBJ1-2, with a tentative D call TRBD1 (6 bases). CDR1 MNHNS and CDR2 SASEGT come from the germline V gene. Trimming cost V 2 bases and J 7 bases, with 14 bases left between them. The CDR3 totals 14 residues. This chain's CDR3 is CASSENLQGSGYTF. CDR3 DNA: TGTGCCAGCAGTGAAAACCTACAGGGCAGTGGCTACACCTTC.

This chain connects TRBV5-1 to TRBJ2-1; 7 nucleotides match TRBD1. Germline V gives CDR1 SGHRS, CDR2 YFSETQ. After removal of 4 bases from V and 5 bases from J, the junction contained 6 bases not matched to a gene. The CDR3 loop spans 14 amino acids. CDR3: CASSRDSPNNEQFF. In nucleotides, the CDR3 is TGCGCCAGCAGCCGGGACAGCCCCAACAATGAGCAGTTCTTC.

Concerning this clone itself: The conserved closing phenylalanine or tryptophan is absent in this CDR3, likely reflecting a read error. The CDR3 sequence: CATSREGVNTEAFS. The CDR3 nucleotides read TGTGCCACCAGCAGAGAAGGGGTGAACACTGAAGCTTTCTCT. This chain uses TRBV15 with TRBJ1-1; D may be TRBD1 (5 bases). The CDR3 contains 14 residues. The V and J ends lost 0 bases and 0 bases respectively, with 5 bases between them. Germline lookup yields CDR1 LNHNV and CDR2 YYDKDF (reference sequence).

This clone came up once. This chain connects TRBV19 to TRBJ2-1; 9 bases are shared with TRBD2. CDR1 LNHDA and CDR2 SQIVND come from the germline V gene (reference sequence). The CDR3 extends over 16 amino acids. Trimming at V came to 3 bases and at J to 4 bases, leaving 7 bases not matched to a gene. The CDR3 region is CASSIITSGFYNEQFF. The DNA of the CDR3 is TGTGCCAGTAGTATCATCACTAGCGGGTTTTACAATGAGCAGTTCTTC.

The chain has TRBV15 and TRBJ2-2; D remains unclear. Germline V gene sequence: CDR1 LNHNV, CDR2 YYDKDF (reference sequence). CDR3 length equals 13 residues. V was cut by 3 bases and J by 1 base, with 3 bases left in between. The CDR3 reads CATSSGNTGELFF. CDR3 DNA: TGTGCCACCAGCAGCGGGAACACCGGGGAGCTGTTTTTT.

This sequence joins TRBV18 and TRBJ2-3; the match to TRBD2 covers 7 bases. Trimming took 3 bases from V and 0 from J; bases not matched to a gene: 9. Germline V gene lookup returns CDR1 KGHSH and CDR2 LQKENI. The CDR3 covers 17 residues. CDR3 residues: CASSPVSTRGSTDTQYF. CDR3 bases: TGTGCCAGCTCACCGGTAAGCACGCGGGGGAGCACAGATACGCAGTATTTT.

This CDR3 is CASSHRDRATYGYTF. The CDR3, as DNA: TGTGCCAGCAGCCACCGGGACAGGGCTACCTATGGCTACACCTTC. The V call is TRBV6-6, the J call TRBJ1-2, with 9 bases that match TRBD1. Losses at the gene ends were 6 bases for V and 4 bases for J; bases not matched to a gene: 9. The CDR3 is 15 amino acids. Germline loops: CDR1 MNHNY, CDR2 SVGAGI (reference sequence).

The V and J genes are TRBV5-1 and TRBJ1-6; D may be TRBD1 (6 bases). V dropped 0 bases and J dropped 5 bases, with 9 bases sitting between them. Germline values: CDR1 SGHRS, CDR2 YFSETQ. This CDR3 comprises 15 residues. DNA of the CDR3: TGCGCCAGCAGCTTGGGGACAGAAAATAATTCACCCCTCCACTTT. This sequence encodes CASSLGTENNSPLHF.

The chain has TRBV19 and TRBJ2-5, with D possibly matching TRBD2 (6 bases). The CDR3 sequence is 15 residues long. Germline lookup yields CDR1 LNHDA and CDR2 SQIVND (reference sequence). Trimming shortened V by 5 bases and J by 5 bases, and 18 bases separated the two germline ends. The CDR3 bases are TGTGCCAGTAGTGCGACCGGGAGAGGGTTGGAGACCCAGTACTTC. Protein product: CASSATGRGLETQYF. Drawing the rest from reference TRBV19 and TRBJ2-5, the complete variable domain is DGGITQSPKYLFRKEGQNVTLSCEQNLNHDAMYWYRQDPGQGLRLIYYSQIVNDFQKGDIAEGYSVSREKKESFPLTVTSAQKNPTAFYLCASSATGRGLETQYFGPGTRLLVL.

The rearrangement links TRBV7-6 to TRBJ1-2, with 9 bases matching TRBD1. Germline assignment: CDR1 SGHVS and CDR2 FNYEAQ. The CDR3 is 16 amino acids. Trimming removed 5 bases from V and 3 bases from J; junction bases left unmatched: 10. The CDR3 loop is CASSLTGTGPYYGYTF. The CDR3 nucleotides read TGTGCCAGCAGCCTAACAGGGACAGGGCCCTACTATGGCTACACCTTC. Variable domain in full (rest from reference TRBV7-6 and TRBJ1-2): GAGVSQSPRYKVTKRGQDVALRCDPISGHVSLYWYRQALGQGPEFLTYFNYEAQQDKSGLPNDRFSAERPEGSISTLTIQRTEQRDSAMYRCASSLTGTGPYYGYTFGSGTRLTVV.

The CDR3 DNA follows: TGTGCCAGCAGTCGGACAGGGTCCAACTATGGCTACACCTTC. This codes for CASSRTGSNYGYTF. The chain couples TRBV6-6 to TRBJ1-2, with TRBD1 matching over 8 bases. V shed 5 bases and J 2 bases; nucleotides not matched to a gene: 4. Germline V gene lookup returns CDR1 MNHNY and CDR2 SVGAGI (reference sequence). This CDR3 comprises 14 residues.

The CDR3 DNA is TGTGCCAGCAGCGTTCGGACAGTCGGTTCACCCCTCCACTTT. Its protein product is CASSVRTVGSPLHF. The chain employs TRBV14 and TRBJ1-6; TRBD1 might be the D (6 bases). Trimming took off 5 bases at V and 9 bases at J, with 14 bases between the two ends. Per the germline V gene, CDR1 is SGHDN and CDR2 is FVKESK. The CDR3 is made up of 14 amino acids.

The V gene is TRBV6-1, the J gene TRBJ1-1; maybe TRBD1 (5 bases). The CDR3 runs 15 residues. Germline V gives CDR1 MNHNS, CDR2 SASEGT. V lost 1 base and J 5 bases, leaving 14 bases between the germline ends. The CDR3 loop is CASSEEGLPRTEAFF. CDR3 DNA sequence: TGTGCCAGCAGTGAAGAGGGACTCCCGAGGACTGAAGCTTTCTTT.

The rearrangement links TRBV5-4 to TRBJ2-5; TRBD2 is a possible D gene (6 bases). CDR1 SGHNT and CDR2 YYREEE come from the germline V gene (reference sequence). This CDR3 comprises 16 residues. Trimming stripped 3 bases from V and 0 bases from J, with 15 bases between. The chain's CDR3 is CASSSAAGLHQETQYF. CDR3 bases: TGTGCCAGCAGCTCCGCGGCAGGACTACACCAAGAGACCCAGTACTTC.

A word on this clone: Sequence at one end of the junction differs from germline and may be a read error. V and J are TRBV2 and TRBJ2-1; D is uncertain. CDR1 is SNHLY and CDR2 is FYNNEI in the germline V gene. This CDR3 spans 14 amino acids. DNA for the CDR3: TGTGCCAGCAGCGAAGGGCGGCCCGACAATGAGCAGTTCTTC. Its translation is CASSEGRPDNEQFF.

This clone was counted only a few times. This chain joins TRBV5-1 and TRBJ2-2, with D possibly being TRBD1 (6 bases). CDR1 SGHRS and CDR2 YFSETQ come from the germline V gene. Trimming cost V 0 bases and J 6 bases, with 21 bases left between them. The CDR3 sequence is 18 residues long. The CDR3 region has the DNA TGCGCCAGCAGCTTGGAGCGGCAGCGAAGGGCAGGGGCCGGGGAGCTGTTTTTT. Encoded protein: CASSLERQRRAGAGELFF.

In DNA form, the CDR3 reads TGTGCCAGCAGCTTATCGACTAGCGGGGGCTTCGAGCAGTACTTC. Protein product: CASSLSTSGGFEQYF. The chain carries TRBV7-2 and TRBJ2-7; 12 nucleotides match TRBD2. The CDR3 extends over 15 amino acids. Germline CDR1 is SGHTA and CDR2 is FQGNSA. Unmatched junction bases numbered 5, after V lost 2 bases and J lost 6 bases.

The chain recombines TRBV30 with TRBJ1-1; the match to TRBD1 covers 10 bases. Per the germline V gene, CDR1 is GTSNPN and CDR2 is SVGIG (reference sequence). After removal of 3 bases from V and 4 bases from J, the junction contained 5 bases not matched to a gene. The CDR3 length is 14 residues. The CDR3 is CAWSPGTGVTEAFF. Here the CDR3 DNA reads TGTGCCTGGAGCCCCGGGACAGGGGTCACTGAAGCTTTCTTT.

DNA of the CDR3: TGTGCCAGTAGCCTCGACAGGGCCTTCCAAGAGACCCAGTACTTC. Its protein product is CASSLDRAFQETQYF. The gene calls are TRBV19 and TRBJ2-5, with 7 bases matching TRBD1. Looked up from germline, CDR1 is LNHDA and CDR2 is SQIVND (reference sequence). Trimming at V came to 6 bases and at J to 1 base, leaving 8 bases not matched to a gene. This CDR3 contains 15 residues.

The chain is built from TRBV6-1 and TRBJ2-3, with a weak D call TRBD1 (5 bases). CDR1 and CDR2 (germline): MNHNS, SASEGT. V was clipped by 0 bases and J by 3 bases, with 10 bases between them. This CDR3 has 15 amino acids. CDR3 protein: CASSEAQGLTDTQYF. The DNA for the CDR3 is TGTGCCAGCAGTGAAGCGCAGGGTCTGACAGATACGCAGTATTTT.

J is TRBJ2-1 and V is TRBV28; possible D gene TRBD1, 6 bases. Germline lookup yields CDR1 MDHEN and CDR2 SYDVKM. CDR3 length: 13 residues. V was clipped by 6 bases and J by 6 bases, with 12 bases between them. This CDR3 is CASRDMTGNEQFF. The DNA for the CDR3 is TGTGCCAGCAGGGATATGACAGGCAATGAGCAGTTCTTC.